This TCR beta chain was documented in a study of cytomegalovirus exposure and HLA in healthy donors. General study results and limits: Later work found that TCR association rates differed between HLA loci; DRB1 had the most and HLA-C the fewest.

Researchers ran the PCR with 60 Vbeta and 13 Jbeta primers. Original processing notes: A later analysis counted tens of millions of unique TCR beta chains, 10 million to 12 million shared. Only in-frame clones appear in the TCRdb table, and some are missing; sequencing was by immunoSEQ multiplex PCR. Clone size and V and J calls were adopted from that table, with D and trimming inferred from the DNA. This table holds 130,000 or so clones, 70% to 85% found once. Germline CDR1 and CDR2: SGHKS and YYEKEE (reference sequence). The CDR3 extends over 15 amino acids. Losses at the gene ends were 1 base for V and 4 bases for J; bases not matched to a gene: 5. This clone was seen just once. What it binds is not known.

The sample taken for sequencing was PBMCs. The origin of this receptor is a young man in good health and CMV-seronegative. The genes are TRBV5-5 and TRBJ1-2, with 9 bases identical to TRBD1. For the CDR3, the DNA is TGTGCCAGCAGCTTGTCGGGACAGGGAGGCTATGGCTACACCTTC. This encodes CASSLSGQGGYGYTF.